This T cell receptor (delta chain) originates from a study of TRDV2 sequences in healthy donors (TCRdb year 2020). Regarding the complete study: Fewer than 25 single-cell-derived gamma9delta2 T cell clones spanning the full range of antitumor activity were TCR-sequenced and traced within the bulk repertoire.

Here is what the overall study found, with its caveats: The observed TCRdelta repertoires were found to be highly focused, yet no correlation was observed between clonotype frequency and the antitumor functional potential of the respective clone. Several highly reactive clones had TCRdelta clonotypes that appeared rare, since those clonotypes could not be detected in the bulk sequencing data from the donors of those clones.

The V end gives up 0 bases and the J end 4 bases, leaving 12 bases in the junction not matched to a gene. There are 17 amino acids in the CDR3, from cysteine to phenylalanine inclusive. Here the CDR3 DNA is all that survives: 51 bases in frame from base 1. CDR1 and CDR2 are read off the germline V gene as GEAIGNYY and EKD. This clone was observed a handful of times. This receptor's antigen is unknown. It has no much larger one-base neighbor in the sample; base qualities were not kept. To prepare the library, PCR was applied. Sequencing used an Illumina MiSeq. The original methods were these. When TRDV repertoire clonotype frequencies were reported, any clonotype that had only a single read was left out. Clonotypes were called again by TCRdb from the public reads via CATT, and duplicate nucleotide sequences were then merged into one entry. The V and J calls shown here were made by TCRdb, not taken from the authors' results. The sample contains 2,000 to 2,500 delta-chain clones, about three fifths of them found a single time. The top ten hold 14% of the sample.

Complete TCR delta chain (Vdelta2) repertoires were sequenced in bulk to track the frequency of functionally characterized gamma9delta2 T cell clones. The Dutch blood bank supplied purchased peripheral blood from anonymous healthy donors. The gamma9delta2 T cells analyzed in the study were derived from peripheral blood of healthy donors. Sequencing was done on a sample of Vd2+ gamma-delta T cells from blood. The cell subset or site label, as the study defines it: TCR Vdelta2-expressing (gamma9delta2) T cells. The receptor chain draws on TRDV2 and TRDJ1; TRDD3 matches 8 bases in the middle. The clonotype comes from a human donor in good health. Here the CDR3 is given as CACDTAGYALNRDKLIF. DNA sequence: TGTGCCTGTGACACCGCGGGATACGCACTTAACCGCGATAAACTCATCTTT.